This entry describes one T cell receptor (beta chain). Its antigen is not known. Generated by immunoSEQ multiplex PCR, the TCRdb table keeps only in-frame clones and is missing some. The sample records over 2 million clones, roughly 94% being singletons. This sample is drawn from a study of shared clonotypes between healthy human individuals. The study, taken as a whole, reports: Donor scarcity curtailed the genetic and exposure-history diversity represented herein.

The V and J ends lost 3 bases and 4 bases respectively, with 13 bases between them. In germline, CDR1 is LNHDA, CDR2 SQIVND (reference sequence). The CDR3 covers 15 residues. This rearrangement joins TRBV19 to TRBJ1-5, with D tentatively TRBD1 (6 bases). This receptor was taken from a young man in good health. The sequenced sample consisted of naive CD4+ T cells sorted from blood. Noted subset: CD45RA+ positively selected. CDR3 sequence (DNA): TGTGCCAGTAGTATTGGAGGAAGGGGGAATCAGCCCCAGCATTTT. Protein sequence: CASSIGGRGNQPQHF.